This T cell receptor beta chain was profiled in a study of early T cells in non-severe SARS-CoV-2 infection. Unique molecular identifiers were affixed to single, distinct cDNA molecules. TCRdb fed the 5' RACE reads into MiXCR, producing one record per CDR3 protein. This repertoire shows some 50,000 distinct CDR3 sequences, around 8.6% found once; its top ten account for roughly 4%. Germline CDR1 and CDR2: GTSNPN and SVGIG (reference sequence). CDR3 size: 13 residues. The V gene lost 8 bases and the J gene lost 4 bases, with 17 bases spanning the gap. This clonotype was detected only a few times. The source was whole blood, collected at baseline. This chain links TRBV30 with TRBJ1-1; the D gene is possibly TRBD1 (6 bases). The source of this sequence is an adult who was a healthcare worker with PCR-confirmed SARS-CoV-2 infection or an uninfected control (not recorded which). The DNA for the CDR3 is TGTGCCGGGTCTATCGGGGGCGGCACTGAAGCTTTCTTT. Residues: CAGSIGGGTEAFF.